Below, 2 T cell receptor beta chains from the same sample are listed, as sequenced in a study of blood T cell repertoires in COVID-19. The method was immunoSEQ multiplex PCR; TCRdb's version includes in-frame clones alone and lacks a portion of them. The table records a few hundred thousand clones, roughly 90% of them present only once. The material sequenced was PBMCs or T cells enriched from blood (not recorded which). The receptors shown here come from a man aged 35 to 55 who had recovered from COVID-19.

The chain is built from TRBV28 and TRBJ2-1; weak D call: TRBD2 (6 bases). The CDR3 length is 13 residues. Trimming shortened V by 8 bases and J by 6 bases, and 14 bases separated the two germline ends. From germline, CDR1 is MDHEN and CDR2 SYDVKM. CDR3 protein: CASRETARNEQFF. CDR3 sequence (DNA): TGTGCCAGCCGGGAGACAGCTCGCAATGAGCAGTTCTTC.

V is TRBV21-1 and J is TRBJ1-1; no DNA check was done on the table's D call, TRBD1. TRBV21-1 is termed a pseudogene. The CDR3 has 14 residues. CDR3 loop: CASSKGASDTEAFF. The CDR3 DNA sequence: TGTGCCAGCAGCAAAGGGGCATCTGACACTGAAGCTTTCTTT.